One sample yielded the 27 T cell receptor beta chains listed below, sequenced in a study of vaccination effects on CD4 cells after COVID-19. Antigens for these TCRs are unknown. Produced via immunoSEQ multiplex PCR; TCRdb's table is partial and in-frame only. The table has 66,000 or so clones, about 74% seen once. Subsequent to less than eleven days of culture, CD4+ T cells were isolated. BNT162b2 vaccine or mRNA-1273 vaccine was given to participants in two doses. Sequences were derived from CD4+ T cells from PBMCs cultured without peptide, sampled after COVID-19 vaccination. The receptors stem from a human donor who received a COVID-19 vaccine.

V usage is TRBV11-3 and J usage is TRBJ2-1, with 8 nucleotides matching TRBD2. CDR1 and CDR2 (germline): SGHNT, YENEEA. After removal of 5 bases from V and 4 bases from J, the junction contained 10 bases not matched to a gene. This CDR3 is built from 16 residues. The CDR3 region has the DNA TGTGCCAGCAGCCAACCAGCGGGGGACCCTTACAATGAGCAGTTCTTC. As protein: CASSQPAGDPYNEQFF.

This clone was observed a handful of times. The rearrangement links TRBV6-5 to TRBJ1-2, with 9 positions matching TRBD1. The V gene's germline CDR1 is MNHEY and CDR2 SVGAGI. V lost 6 bases, J lost 6 bases, and 5 bases stayed unmatched. The CDR3 is made up of 13 amino acids. The CDR3 DNA follows: TGTGCCAGCAGGTACAGGGGGCGGGATGGCTACACCTTC. Translation: CASRYRGRDGYTF.

This clone was detected a few times. The rearrangement links TRBV9 to TRBJ2-5, with 15 nucleotides matching TRBD2. This CDR3 is 17 amino acids long. After removal of 2 bases from V and 1 base from J, the junction contained 3 bases not matched to a gene. Germline V gives CDR1 SGDLS, CDR2 YYNGEE. The chain's CDR3 is CASSVGTSGGLQETQYF. In DNA, the CDR3 is TGTGCCAGCAGCGTGGGGACTAGCGGGGGGCTCCAAGAGACCCAGTACTTC.

The genes are TRBV6-5 and TRBJ1-1, with D uncertain. This CDR3 contains 14 residues. Germline CDR1 and CDR2: MNHEY and SVGAGI. Trimming removed 2 bases at V and 0 bases at J, with 7 bases between. In DNA form, the CDR3 reads TGTGCCAGCAGTTACGCCAACATGAACACTGAAGCTTTCTTT. It is translated as CASSYANMNTEAFF.

The CDR3: CASSSGLGLQPQHF. CDR3 bases: TGTGCCAGCAGCTCGGGGTTGGGTCTCCAGCCCCAGCATTTT. The chain links TRBV9 to TRBJ1-5; unclear D gene. The germline V and J ends were trimmed by 4 bases and 7 bases, with 15 bases remaining between them. Germline assignment: CDR1 SGDLS and CDR2 YYNGEE. CDR3 size: 14 residues.

This chain connects TRBV11-3 to TRBJ2-3; 7 bases align to TRBD2. CDR3 length: 15 amino acids. V was clipped by 2 bases and J by 3 bases; unmatched bases: 5. Germline CDR1 SGHNT, CDR2 YENEEA. CDR3: CASSLPGGGTDTQYF. In DNA, the CDR3 is TGTGCCAGCAGCTTACCCGGCGGGGGAACAGATACGCAGTATTTT.

This chain connects TRBV5-1 to TRBJ2-2; 16 positions agree with TRBD2. Germline CDR1 is SGHRS and CDR2 is YFSETQ. Trimming at V came to 3 bases and at J to 6 bases, leaving 5 bases not matched to a gene. CDR3 length: 17 residues. In DNA, the CDR3 is TGCGCCAGCAGCTCCGGGACTAGCGGGGGGGCTCCCGGGGAGCTGTTTTTT. Its protein product is CASSSGTSGGAPGELFF. Using reference TRBV5-1 and TRBJ2-2 for the parts outside the CDR3, the full variable domain is KAGVTQTPRYLIKTRGQQVTLSCSPISGHRSVSWYQQTPGQGLQFLFEYFSETQRNKGNFPGRFSGRQFSNSRSEMNVSTLELGDSALYLCASSSGTSGGAPGELFFGEGSRLTVL.

The V call is TRBV7-8, the J call TRBJ1-2; 7 positions agree with TRBD1. There are 17 residues in the CDR3. Unmatched junction bases numbered 14, after V lost 1 base and J lost 6 bases. From germline, CDR1 is SGHVS and CDR2 FQNEAQ. This CDR3 reads CASSLVRGRRGRHGYTF. CDR3 sequence (DNA): TGTGCCAGCAGCTTAGTACGGGGAAGGAGGGGGCGGCATGGCTACACCTTC.

The chain uses TRBV2 and TRBJ1-6; no clear D gene. The CDR3 loop spans 14 amino acids. Germline CDR1 and CDR2: SNHLY and FYNNEI. Trimming stripped 8 bases from V and 7 bases from J, with 15 bases between. The CDR3 nucleotides read TGTGCCAGCGGCCGGGCCTTAGTCAATTCACCCCTCCACTTT. Translation: CASGRALVNSPLHF.

The chain joins TRBV6-5 to TRBJ1-6; 8 bases line up with TRBD1. Germline CDR1 is MNHEY and CDR2 is SVGAGI. J gave up 7 bases and V 11 bases, and 13 bases lay outside the gene matches. This CDR3 comprises 15 residues. The CDR3 DNA follows: TGTGCCTATCAGAGAGGACAGGGCCCGAATTCACCCCTCCACTTT. It translates to CAYQRGQGPNSPLHF.

The chain recombines TRBV5-4 with TRBJ2-3, with D perhaps TRBD2 (7 bases). Germline V gene lookup returns CDR1 SGHNT and CDR2 YYREEE (reference sequence). The CDR3 is 13 amino acids. V shed 3 bases and J shed 7 bases, with 12 bases lying between them. The DNA of the CDR3 is TGTGCCAGCAGCTGGGGGGGGGCGAATACGCAGTATTTT. It yields the protein CASSWGGANTQYF.

The chain combines TRBV19 with TRBJ1-1, with TRBD1 as a possible D gene (5 bases). The V and J ends lost 3 bases and 11 bases respectively, with 16 bases between them. The germline CDR1 and CDR2 sequences are LNHDA and SQIVND (reference sequence). The CDR3 runs 13 residues. In DNA, the CDR3 is TGTGCCAGTAGTATGTTCTCAGGGAACGTGGCTTTCTTT. This encodes CASSMFSGNVAFF.

This chain links TRBV18 with TRBJ2-3; the D gene is possibly TRBD1 (5 bases). The CDR3 has 14 residues. Germline V lookup: CDR1 KGHSH, CDR2 LQKENI. Trimming stripped 5 bases from V and 2 bases from J, with 11 bases between. CDR3 in amino acids: CASSGQSPTDTQYF. Here the CDR3 DNA reads TGTGCCAGCTCAGGACAATCCCCCACAGATACGCAGTATTTT.

The chain uses TRBV19 and TRBJ2-2; TRBD2 matches 10 bases. Germline V CDR1 and CDR2: LNHDA, SQIVND (reference sequence). V lost 6 bases and J lost 6; bases outside the gene matches: 16. The CDR3 consists of 18 residues. The CDR3 is CASRGPPLAGGPPGELFF. In DNA form, the CDR3 reads TGTGCCAGTAGGGGTCCCCCTTTAGCGGGGGGTCCCCCCGGGGAGCTGTTTTTT.

The chain joins TRBV5-1 to TRBJ2-1; D gene unclear. The length of the CDR3 is 14 residues. The germline V gene encodes CDR1 SGHRS and CDR2 YFSETQ. Trimming pared 4 bases from V and 2 bases from J, leaving 10 bases between. The CDR3 reads CASSLELTYNEQFF. The CDR3 DNA reads as TGCGCCAGCAGCCTAGAACTTACCTACAATGAGCAGTTCTTC.

This chain uses TRBV29-1 with TRBJ2-3; D could derive from TRBD1 or TRBD2 (5 bases each). The ends were cut back, 7 bases at V and 4 bases at J, with 12 bases in the middle. The germline CDR1 and CDR2 sequences are SQVTM and ANQGSEA. This CDR3 is 12 amino acids long. The CDR3 DNA is TGCAGCGCCGCACTAGGGGCAGATACGCAGTATTTT. This sequence encodes CSAALGADTQYF.

Turning to this clone: The sample holds other DNA sequences that translate to the same CDR3. The chain combines TRBV18 with TRBJ1-5; D gene ambiguous. V was clipped by 2 bases and J by 2 bases, with 7 bases between them. The CDR3 spans 14 residues. CDR1 and CDR2 from the germline V gene are KGHSH and LQKENI. The CDR3 DNA reads TGTGCCAGCTCACCAAAGGAGGGCAATCAGCCCCAGCATTTT. This sequence encodes CASSPKEGNQPQHF.

This clone was observed a handful of times. The chain employs TRBV27 and TRBJ1-3; D is possibly TRBD1 (5 bases). Germline V gene data show CDR1 as MNHEY and CDR2 as SMNVEV (reference sequence). The CDR3 contains 15 residues. V lost 5 bases, J lost 0 bases, and 11 bases lay in between. Here the CDR3 DNA reads TGTGCCAGCAGTCCCTACGGGGGCTCTGGAAACACCATATATTTT. Protein: CASSPYGGSGNTIYF.

This sequence joins TRBV27 and TRBJ2-7, with TRBD1 as a possible D gene (5 bases). Trimming shortened V by 5 bases and J by 5 bases, and 22 bases separated the two germline ends. CDR1 is MNHEY, CDR2 SMNVEV, per germline (reference sequence). The CDR3 has 16 amino acids. This CDR3 reads CASSPPRVGAPHEQYV. In DNA, the CDR3 is TGTGCCAGCAGTCCCCCTCGCGTTGGGGCGCCCCACGAGCAGTACGTC.

CDR3 sequence (DNA): TGCGCCAGCAGCACAACCCTGTCCGGGACAGGGGGCGTAGTCGGGGAGCTGTTTTTT. This translates into CASSTTLSGTGGVVGELFF. This chain connects TRBV4-1 to TRBJ2-2, with 12 nucleotides matching TRBD1. The CDR3 contains 19 residues. V lost 5 bases to trimming and J lost 7 bases; unmatched junction nucleotides: 17. The germline V gene has CDR1 MGHRA and CDR2 YSYEKL.

This clone was found once. The V gene is TRBV4-1, the J gene TRBJ2-1; D is possibly TRBD2 (6 bases). From germline, CDR1 is MGHRA and CDR2 YSYEKL. CDR3 size: 15 residues. Trimming stripped 6 bases from V and 5 bases from J, with 17 bases between. For the CDR3, the DNA is TGCGCCAGCAGTTATGCGGGACGGAAGAACAATGAGCAGTTCTTC. Protein: CASSYAGRKNNEQFF.

The chain recombines TRBV3-1 (or the pseudogene TRBV3-2) with TRBJ1-5; D may be TRBD1 (5 bases). CDR3 size: 14 residues. CDR1 and CDR2 (germline): LGHDT, YNNKEL (reference sequence). V dropped 1 base and J dropped 10 bases, with 14 bases sitting between them. CDR3 in amino acids: CASSQGGNLLPQHF. CDR3 bases: TGTGCCAGCAGCCAAGGGGGGAACCTCTTACCCCAGCATTTT.

V and J are TRBV28 and TRBJ2-1, with a weak D call TRBD1 (6 bases). The CDR3 covers 16 residues. V was pared by 6 bases and J by 3 bases, with 18 bases between. Germline V CDR1 and CDR2: MDHEN, SYDVKM. CDR3 protein: CASSSIEGVSYNEQFF. The CDR3 DNA reads TGTGCCAGCAGCTCGATTGAGGGGGTCAGCTACAATGAGCAGTTCTTC.

V is TRBV5-1 and J is TRBJ1-1; 7 positions agree with TRBD1. V was pared by 2 bases and J by 4 bases, with 14 bases of the junction left unmatched. Germline CDR1 SGHRS, CDR2 YFSETQ. The CDR3 has 17 residues. CDR3 residues: CASSFKLETGPTTEAFF. CDR3 bases: TGCGCCAGCAGCTTCAAATTAGAGACAGGGCCGACCACTGAAGCTTTCTTT.

CDR3 nucleotides: TGTGCCAGTGAACGGGTGGAAAACATTCAGTACTTC. As protein: CASERVENIQYF. The J gene is TRBJ2-4, the V gene TRBV7-9, with D unresolved. Germline V gene lookup returns CDR1 SEHNR and CDR2 FQNEAQ (reference sequence). This CDR3 has 12 amino acids. With 9 bases removed from V and 5 bases from J, the gap between germline ends came to 11 bases.

This clone was seen once. The chain couples TRBV6-5 to TRBJ1-1; D is possibly TRBD1 (5 bases). The CDR3 is 13 residues long. CDR1 and CDR2 (germline): MNHEY, SVGAGI. Trimming stripped 0 bases from V and 7 bases from J, with 9 bases between. CDR3 loop: CASSYSRDLEAFF. Here the CDR3 DNA reads TGTGCCAGCAGTTACTCCAGGGACCTTGAAGCTTTCTTT.

The V and J genes are TRBV5-1 and TRBJ1-2, with 12 bases lining up with TRBD1. CDR1 and CDR2 from the germline V gene are SGHRS and YFSETQ. J lost 7 bases, V lost 4 bases, and 5 bases had no gene match. This CDR3 is 14 amino acids long. The CDR3 nucleotides read TGCGCCAGCAGCCCGGGACAGGGGGCTTTTGGCTACACCTTC. Protein: CASSPGQGAFGYTF.